The T cell receptor beta chain described here comes from a study of low-dose radiotherapy and immunotherapy resistance in tumors. Study overall: Patients' oral aspirin dose was 300 mg daily across four cycles from cycle 1 day 1.

As for time point: before trial treatment. Along with nivolumab and ipilimumab, donors received aspirin, low-dose cyclophosphamide and low-dose radiotherapy. Germline lookup yields CDR1 DFQATT and CDR2 SNEGSKA (reference sequence). The CDR3 is made up of 13 amino acids. The J segment lost 0 bases and the V segment lost 6 bases, leaving 3 bases of the junction unmatched. This clonotype showed up many times. Gene-specific TRAV and TRBV primers were used for first-strand cDNA, covering alpha and beta chains. Over roughly 20 PCR cycles, TCRs were amplified from a constant-region primer and V-primer adapter. MiXCR was run by TCRdb on the reads, yielding one entry per CDR3 protein. This sample yields 55,000 to 70,000 distinct CDR3 sequences, of which 20% to 25% are seen a single time; just over 5.5% belongs to the top ten.

The V and J genes are TRBV20-1 and TRBJ2-3; TRBD1 aligns across 7 bases. The sequenced sample was PBMCs, obtained before treatment. This TCR was sampled from a male donor with prostate cancer. CDR3 sequence reads: CSARDSSTDTQYF. For the CDR3, the DNA is TGCAGTGCAAGGGACAGCAGCACAGATACGCAGTATTTT.